Each of the 27 T cell receptor beta chains below was sequenced from the same sample in a study of blood T cell repertoires in COVID-19. TCRdb's copy holds only in-frame clones and misses some; the assay was immunoSEQ multiplex PCR. There are fewer than 200,000 clones in the sample; 80% to 90% occur only once, and 1.9% lies in the top ten. Sequencing was done on a sample of peripheral blood. The receptor source for this set is a young man who had recovered from COVID-19.

The gene calls are TRBV7-3 and TRBJ2-2, with 7 bases aligning to TRBD1. The ends lost 4 bases at V and 6 bases at J; junction bases unmatched: 2. Germline V gene lookup returns CDR1 SGHTA and CDR2 FQGTGA. The CDR3 sequence is 13 residues long. The CDR3 spells CASSSGQAGELFF. The CDR3 DNA is TGTGCCAGCAGCTCCGGACAGGCCGGGGAGCTGTTTTTT.

This sequence joins TRBV28 and TRBJ2-7, with 13 bases fitting TRBD2. The CDR3 consists of 15 residues. Germline CDR1 reads MDHEN; CDR2 reads SYDVKM. Losses at the gene ends were 5 bases for V and 6 bases for J; bases not matched to a gene: 7. The CDR3 coding sequence is TGTGCCAGCAGTCAGGGACTAGCGGGATTCTCCGAGCAGTACTTC. Protein: CASSQGLAGFSEQYF.

The rearrangement joins TRBV5-4 to TRBJ2-5, with 11 bases identical to TRBD2. Germline loops: CDR1 SGHNT, CDR2 YYREEE (reference sequence). The J segment lost 1 base and the V segment lost 0 bases, leaving 5 bases of the junction unmatched. The length of the CDR3 is 17 residues. The CDR3 DNA reads TGTGCCAGCAGCTTGGAGGCTAGCGGGAGGTTCCAAGAGACCCAGTACTTC. Its protein product is CASSLEASGRFQETQYF. Full variable domain (rest looked up from reference TRBV5-4 and TRBJ2-5): ETGVTQSPTHLIKTRGQQVTLRCSSQSGHNTVSWYQQALGQGPQFIFQYYREEENGRGNFPPRFSGLQFPNYSSELNVNALELDDSALYLCASSLEASGRFQETQYFGPGTRLLVL.

J is TRBJ1-1 and V is TRBV20-1; D is perhaps TRBD1 (6 bases). The CDR3 runs to 14 residues. Trimming stripped 3 bases from V and 10 bases from J, with 21 bases between. Germline CDR1 is DFQATT and CDR2 is SNEGSKA (reference sequence). The CDR3 is CSASTQDRQGRAFF. DNA of the CDR3: TGCAGTGCTAGTACCCAAGACCGCCAGGGGCGAGCTTTCTTT.

As for this clone: The sample contains more than one DNA sequence encoding this CDR3. This chain uses TRBV24-1 with TRBJ2-3; 7 positions match TRBD1. Germline CDR1 KGHDR, CDR2 SFDVKD. V shed 10 bases, J shed 3 bases, and the junction held 6 bases outside the gene matches. CDR3 length: 13 amino acids. The CDR3 region is CATRGQSTDTQYF. In DNA form, the CDR3 reads TGTGCCACGAGGGGGCAGTCGACAGATACGCAGTATTTT.

The chain links TRBV12-3 or TRBV12-4 to TRBJ2-1, with 9 bases identical to TRBD1. J lost 6 bases, V lost 11 bases, and 8 bases had no gene match. CDR3 length equals 13 residues. The CDR3 region is CAEGQGPFNEQFF. The CDR3 DNA sequence: TGTGCCGAAGGACAGGGGCCTTTCAATGAGCAGTTCTTC.

The chain employs TRBV30 and TRBJ2-7, with 7 nucleotides matching TRBD2. The V gene's germline CDR1 is GTSNPN and CDR2 SVGIG (reference sequence). The CDR3 totals 15 residues. After removal of 4 bases from V and 0 bases from J, the junction contained 9 bases not matched to a gene. This CDR3 reads CAWTYSGISSYEQYF. CDR3 sequence (DNA): TGTGCCTGGACTTACAGCGGGATTAGCTCCTACGAGCAGTACTTC.

The rearrangement links TRBV29-1 to TRBJ1-2; the D is unclear. Trimming removed 6 bases from V and 1 base from J, with 9 bases in between. The CDR3 spans 12 residues. CDR1 is SQVTM, CDR2 ANQGSEA, per germline. The CDR3, as DNA: TGCAGCGTCCGAGAACTTAACTATGGCTACACCTTC. This gives the protein CSVRELNYGYTF.

The chain uses TRBV7-9 and TRBJ2-1; TRBD1 matches 7 bases. In germline, CDR1 is SEHNR, CDR2 FQNEAQ (reference sequence). This CDR3 contains 17 residues. Trimming at V came to 2 bases and at J to 0 bases, leaving 7 bases not matched to a gene. The CDR3 is CASSLPRQGNSYNEQFF. CDR3 sequence (DNA): TGTGCCAGCAGCTTACCCCGACAGGGCAACTCCTACAATGAGCAGTTCTTC.

The chain joins TRBV7-2 to TRBJ2-3; 8 bases are shared with TRBD1. Germline V gene sequence: CDR1 SGHTA, CDR2 FQGNSA. Losses at the gene ends were 5 bases for V and 2 bases for J; bases not matched to a gene: 6. The CDR3 is 15 residues long. This CDR3 reads CASSTGTGFTDTQYF. The CDR3 DNA follows: TGTGCCAGCAGCACCGGGACAGGCTTCACAGATACGCAGTATTTT.

The J gene is TRBJ2-2, the V gene TRBV7-2; 13 nucleotides match TRBD2. CDR1 is SGHTA and CDR2 is FQGNSA in the germline V gene. The CDR3 is made up of 16 amino acids. V lost 5 bases to trimming and J lost 6 bases; unmatched junction nucleotides: 6. CDR3 amino acids: CASSPGLAGPPGELFF. Written as DNA, the CDR3 is TGTGCCAGCAGCCCGGGACTAGCGGGACCCCCCGGGGAGCTGTTTTTT.

The chain carries TRBV7-2 and TRBJ2-5; 7 bases are shared with TRBD2. CDR1 is SGHTA, CDR2 FQGNSA, per germline. The CDR3 loop spans 15 amino acids. The junction had 13 bases not matched to a gene; V was cut back by 8 bases and J by 4 bases. In DNA form, the CDR3 reads TGTGCCAGCTGCCTCGGCGGGAGTTTACGAGAGACCCAGTACTTC. This sequence encodes CASCLGGSLRETQYF.

The rearrangement joins TRBV7-9 to TRBJ1-4; D is unresolved. Germline V lookup: CDR1 SEHNR, CDR2 FQNEAQ (reference sequence). The ends were cut back, 5 bases at V and 7 bases at J, with 8 bases in the middle. The CDR3 covers 12 residues. CDR3 nucleotide sequence: TGTGCCAGCAGCCGCGAGGGTGAAAAACTGTTTTTT. This sequence encodes CASSREGEKLFF.

The J gene is TRBJ2-1, the V gene TRBV29-1; 8 bases map to TRBD2. Germline assignment: CDR1 SQVTM and CDR2 ANQGSEA. The CDR3 runs to 13 residues. V trimming: 3 bases; J trimming: 5 bases; junction bases outside the gene matches: 3. The CDR3 here is CSVDGLAHNEQFF. The DNA for the CDR3 is TGCAGCGTTGACGGACTAGCACACAATGAGCAGTTCTTC.

The chain employs TRBV4-3 and TRBJ1-1; D possibly corresponds to TRBD1 (5 bases). Germline V CDR1 and CDR2: LGHNA, YSLEER. Trimming took 1 base from V and 0 from J, leaving 12 bases between them. The CDR3 extends over 16 amino acids. CDR3 DNA: TGCGCCAGCAGCCAAGGAGCGGGGGTGGTGAACACTGAAGCTTTCTTT. Protein product: CASSQGAGVVNTEAFF.

The chain couples TRBV9 to TRBJ2-1, with TRBD2 identical over 7 bases. The CDR3 covers 13 residues. Germline V gene lookup returns CDR1 SGDLS and CDR2 YYNGEE. V lost 3 bases and J lost 7; bases outside the gene matches: 4. The CDR3 nucleotides read TGTGCCAGCAGCGCACTAGCGAGGAATGAGCAGTTCTTC. It translates to CASSALARNEQFF.

The chain combines TRBV24-1 with TRBJ1-5; D possibly corresponds to TRBD1 (5 bases). The CDR3 contains 20 residues. Germline CDR1 reads KGHDR; CDR2 reads SFDVKD. V was trimmed by 2 bases and J by 0 bases, leaving 22 bases between them. The CDR3 DNA reads as TGTGCCACCAGTGATTCGACTCCCGATATAGGGGAATATAGCAATCAGCCCCAGCATTTT. Its translation: CATSDSTPDIGEYSNQPQHF.

The V gene is TRBV19, the J gene TRBJ2-7; 9 bases are a match to TRBD1. Germline values: CDR1 LNHDA, CDR2 SQIVND (reference sequence). Trimming at V came to 1 base and at J to 3 bases, leaving 4 bases not matched to a gene. The CDR3 is made up of 15 amino acids. CDR3 in DNA: TGTGCCAGTAGTATAGCCGGGACAGGGTACTACGAGCAGTACTTC. It specifies CASSIAGTGYYEQYF.

This clone is a singleton in its sample. V and J are TRBV30 and TRBJ1-2, with D perhaps matching TRBD1 (5 bases). There are 13 residues in the CDR3. Trimming cost V 3 bases and J 7 bases, with 15 bases left between them. The germline V gene encodes CDR1 GTSNPN and CDR2 SVGIG (reference sequence). Here the CDR3 DNA reads TGTGCCTGGAGCGCAGGGCTGTACGGTGGCTACACCTTC. This sequence encodes CAWSAGLYGGYTF. The full variable domain, its missing parts supplied by reference TRBV30 and TRBJ1-2, is SQTIHQWPATLVQPVGSPLSLECTVEGTSNPNLYWYRQAAGRGLQLLFYSVGIGQISSEVPQNLSASRPQDRQFILSSKKLLLSDSGFYLCAWSAGLYGGYTFGSGTRLTVV.

The gene calls are TRBV7-9 and TRBJ2-7; 8 nucleotides align to TRBD1. Germline V lookup: CDR1 SEHNR, CDR2 FQNEAQ (reference sequence). V gave up 7 bases and J gave up 4 bases; unmatched junction bases: 9. The CDR3 is made up of 14 amino acids. Written as DNA, the CDR3 is TGTGCCAGCATCCAGACAGGGGAGGATTACGAGCAGTACTTC. The encoded protein is CASIQTGEDYEQYF.

This clone was seen once. The CDR3, as DNA: TGTGCCAGCAGTAACCGACAGGGGGGGAACACTGAAGCTTTCTTT. This translates into CASSNRQGGNTEAFF. The V call is TRBV6-5, the J call TRBJ1-1, with 9 bases aligning to TRBD1. J lost 1 base, V lost 5 bases, and 5 bases had no gene match. Germline V lookup: CDR1 MNHEY, CDR2 SVGAGI. The CDR3 covers 15 residues.

The gene calls are TRBV5-4 and TRBJ2-7, with TRBD1 identical over 10 bases. Germline V gene sequence: CDR1 SGHNT, CDR2 YYREEE (reference sequence). V lost 4 bases and J lost 6; bases outside the gene matches: 7. The CDR3 contains 14 residues. The CDR3 region has the DNA TGTGCCAGCAGCAGCGGGACAGGGGTCGTCGAGCAGTACTTC. Translated, it gives CASSSGTGVVEQYF.

The chain is built from TRBV7-9 and TRBJ2-1, with D hard to call. Per germline, CDR1 SEHNR and CDR2 FQNEAQ (reference sequence). This CDR3 is 15 amino acids long. The germline V and J ends were trimmed by 4 bases and 0 bases, with 10 bases remaining between them. As DNA, the CDR3 is TGTGCCAGCAGCTCCCCTATTAGCTCCTACAATGAGCAGTTCTTC. It is translated as CASSSPISSYNEQFF.

The chain uses TRBV3-1 (or the pseudogene TRBV3-2) and TRBJ1-2; TRBD1 is a possible D gene (6 bases). CDR3 length equals 14 residues. Trimming left V 4 bases short and J 7 bases short, with 16 bases between. Germline assignment: CDR1 LGHDT and CDR2 YNNKEL (reference sequence). Written as DNA, the CDR3 is TGTGCCAGCAGCCCACATGCAGGGGACGGTGGCTACACCTTC. It is translated as CASSPHAGDGGYTF.

A few counts support this clone. The V and J genes are TRBV19 and TRBJ1-2; D is undetermined. Trimming took 1 base from V and 1 from J, leaving 16 bases between them. This CDR3 is 17 amino acids long. Germline CDR1 and CDR2: LNHDA and SQIVND (reference sequence). In DNA, the CDR3 is TGTGCCAGTAGTATAGCCCCTTCCGCCGGGGATAACTATGGCTACACCTTC. This translates into CASSIAPSAGDNYGYTF.

The genes are TRBV2 and TRBJ1-3; TRBD1 agrees at 8 bases. Unmatched junction bases numbered 4, after V lost 6 bases and J lost 0 bases. CDR1 and CDR2 (germline): SNHLY, FYNNEI. The CDR3 is 15 amino acids. The CDR3 coding sequence is TGTGCCAGCAGGTCCGGGACAGGCTCTGGAAACACCATATATTTT. It is translated as CASRSGTGSGNTIYF.

The rearrangement joins TRBV12-5 to TRBJ1-1; 7 positions agree with TRBD1. The CDR3 is 16 amino acids. J gave up 3 bases and V 2 bases, and 9 bases lay outside the gene matches. CDR1 is LGHNT, CDR2 FRNRAP, per germline. The CDR3 nucleotides read TGTGCTAGTGGTTTGTTGGACAGGACGGAGTACACTGAAGCTTTCTTT. This sequence encodes CASGLLDRTEYTEAFF.